There are many counts of the clone carrying this T cell receptor (beta chain). No antigen is known for it. Each patient was aged 18 to 65 and had newly diagnosed hyperthyroidism of under 2 months' duration. The CDR3 regions of TCR beta were amplified from RNA transcripts. First-round RT-PCR targeting the TCR CDR3 was performed with the HTBI primer set. TCRdb recomputed calls from the multiplex PCR reads with MiXCR, one row per CDR3 protein. The table shows about 340,000 distinct CDR3 sequences, with 21% occurring only once. The record originates from a study of T cells in Graves' hyperthyroidism and ophthalmopathy. Overall study findings and caveats: In the blood, most expanded thyroid clonotypes above 0.001 appeared as well. Ophthalmopathy, which appeared later, was predicted by the model a median about 6 months before onset.

The CDR3 contains 17 residues. V gave up 1 base and J gave up 7 bases; unmatched junction bases: 12. CDR1 is SGHRS, CDR2 YFSETQ, per germline. This sequence originates from a woman aged 45-65 years with Graves' hyperthyroidism. The sequencing input was blood. The V and J genes are TRBV5-1 and TRBJ2-1; TRBD2 matches at 9 bases. The CDR3 spells CASSLFSGSYRANEQFF. Written as DNA, the CDR3 is TGCGCCAGCAGCTTGTTTAGCGGGAGCTACCGGGCTAATGAGCAGTTCTTC.